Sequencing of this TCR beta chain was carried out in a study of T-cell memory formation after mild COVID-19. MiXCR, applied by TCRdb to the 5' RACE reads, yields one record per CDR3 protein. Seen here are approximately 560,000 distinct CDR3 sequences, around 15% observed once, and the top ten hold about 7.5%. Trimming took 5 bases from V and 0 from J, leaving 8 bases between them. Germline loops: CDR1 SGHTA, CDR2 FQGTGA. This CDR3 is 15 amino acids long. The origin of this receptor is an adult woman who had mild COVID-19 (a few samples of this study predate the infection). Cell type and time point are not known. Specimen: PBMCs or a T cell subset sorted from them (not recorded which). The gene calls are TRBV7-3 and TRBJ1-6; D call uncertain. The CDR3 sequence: CASSKDGSYNSPLHF. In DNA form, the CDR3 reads TGTGCCAGCAGCAAAGATGGCTCCTATAATTCACCCCTCCACTTT.